This paragraph reports one TCR beta chain. Assay: immunoSEQ multiplex PCR; the TCRdb copy retains only in-frame clones and omits some. The sample contains roughly 150,000 clones, roughly 84% of which appear only once. CDR3 length: 15 residues. V was pared by 6 bases and J by 3 bases, with 17 bases between. The germline gives CDR1 MNHEY, CDR2 SMNVEV (reference sequence). This sample was taken from a study of blood T cell repertoires in COVID-19. Participants were placed into cohorts based on the clinical history they reported. What was sequenced was PBMCs or T cells enriched from blood (not recorded which). The V and J genes are TRBV27 and TRBJ1-1; TRBD1 might be the D (6 bases). The sequence derives from a man between 65 and 85 years old who had been exposed to COVID-19. DNA of the CDR3: TGTGCCAGCAGGGCCTTGGGGGGGGCTGACACTGAAGCTTTCTTT. Translated, it gives CASRALGGADTEAFF.